This is a list of T cell receptor beta chains from one sample in a study of T cell responses to AZD1222 COVID-19 vaccine. Data came from immunoSEQ multiplex PCR; TCRdb stores just in-frame clones and leaves some out. The table has about 79,000 clones, about 92% seen once. The sequencing here drew on peripheral blood, taken on day 0 of MenACWY control vaccination. The receptor set was obtained from an adult in good health. The CDR3 runs from the conserved cysteine through the conserved F or W. Each record gives: CDR3 length, D gene, J gene, V gene, clone size, CDR3 protein, CDR3 DNA. D genes are given only for firm matches. Clone size is given for some rows only: seen once, a few or many times, or a class if the clone is expanded.

len: 16
d_gene: .
j_gene: TRBJ1-3
v_gene: TRBV7-3
abundance: .
CDR3aa: CASSFAHQGTGNTIYF
CDR3nt: TGTGCCAGCAGCTTCGCACACCAGGGAACAGGAAACACCATATATTTT

len: 16
d_gene: .
j_gene: TRBJ1-5
v_gene: TRBV6-1
abundance: .
CDR3aa: CASSEARGGGNQPQHF
CDR3nt: TGTGCCAGCAGTGAAGCGCGGGGGGGTGGCAATCAGCCCCAGCATTTT

len: 13
d_gene: .
j_gene: TRBJ2-5
v_gene: TRBV4-3
abundance: .
CDR3aa: CASSQDFRETQYF
CDR3nt: TGCGCCAGCAGCCAAGATTTCCGAGAGACCCAGTACTTC

len: 14
d_gene: TRBD1
j_gene: TRBJ1-2
v_gene: TRBV28
abundance: once
CDR3aa: CASKRQGAGYGYTF
CDR3nt: TGTGCCAGCAAAAGACAGGGGGCGGGCTATGGCTACACCTTC

len: 16
d_gene: TRBD2
j_gene: TRBJ2-1
v_gene: TRBV7-3
abundance: few
CDR3aa: CASSLRASGSGNEQFF
CDR3nt: TGTGCCAGCAGCTTAAGGGCTAGCGGGAGTGGGAATGAGCAGTTCTTC

len: 13
d_gene: TRBD1
j_gene: TRBJ2-5
v_gene: TRBV29-1
abundance: .
CDR3aa: CSVAGTDQETQYF
CDR3nt: TGCAGCGTAGCCGGGACAGACCAAGAGACCCAGTACTTC

len: 14
d_gene: .
j_gene: TRBJ1-2
v_gene: TRBV11-2
abundance: .
CDR3aa: CASSLGGSANGYTF
CDR3nt: TGTGCCAGCAGCTTAGGAGGGTCCGCGAATGGCTACACCTTC

len: 15
d_gene: .
j_gene: TRBJ2-1
v_gene: TRBV6-5
abundance: once
CDR3aa: CASSSDSGSYNEQFF
CDR3nt: TGTGCCAGCAGTTCCGACTCAGGCTCCTACAATGAGCAGTTCTTC

len: 13
d_gene: .
j_gene: TRBJ1-3
v_gene: TRBV29-1
abundance: .
CDR3aa: CSGLGGFGNTIYF
CDR3nt: TGCAGCGGACTGGGGGGCTTTGGAAACACCATATATTTT

len: 13
d_gene: .
j_gene: TRBJ2-7
v_gene: TRBV4-3
abundance: many
CDR3aa: CASSQRTGREQYF
CDR3nt: TGCGCCAGCAGCCAAAGAACAGGGCGCGAGCAGTACTTC

len: 12
d_gene: .
j_gene: TRBJ2-7
v_gene: TRBV12-3/TRBV12-4
abundance: .
CDR3aa: CASSGTPYEQYF
CDR3nt: TGTGCCAGCAGCGGGACACCCTACGAGCAGTACTTC

len: 12
d_gene: .
j_gene: TRBJ1-5
v_gene: TRBV19
abundance: .
CDR3aa: CASSIGGGPQHF
CDR3nt: TGTGCCAGTAGTATCGGAGGCGGGCCCCAGCATTTT